The T cell receptor beta chain under discussion was sequenced for a study of blood T cell repertoires in COVID-19. Study-level information: From T cells, B-cell-depleted T cells, or PBMCs came the material, which was cDNA or gDNA.

Authors' methods: Amplification of reference gene primers was used by the study to estimate nucleated cell counts. The assay was immunoSEQ multiplex PCR, and TCRdb's table has in-frame clones only and misses some. That table supplies the V and J calls and clone size; D and trimming were determined from the DNA. The sample holds about 470,000 clones, 87% seen once. Germline CDR1 DFQATT, CDR2 SNEGSKA (reference sequence). Trimming cost V 5 bases and J 1 base, with 8 bases left between them. CDR3 length: 12 residues. Participants spanned ages about 18 to 90 years and resided in about two dozen US areas. Which cohort a participant joined came from the clinical history participants gave.

This sequence joins TRBV20-1 and TRBJ1-1; D is uncertain. This receptor was obtained from a woman in her late teens or twenties who had recovered from COVID-19. The sequencing input was PBMCs or T cells enriched from blood (not recorded which). CDR3 amino acids: CSARVENTEAFF. CDR3 coding DNA: TGCAGTGCTCGTGTAGAGAACACTGAAGCTTTCTTT.